Sequencing of this TCR beta chain was carried out in a study of blood T cell repertoires in COVID-19. The germline V gene has CDR1 SEHNR and CDR2 FQNEAQ (reference sequence). J was trimmed by 0 bases and V by 5 bases; bases with no gene match: 12. The CDR3 is made up of 19 amino acids. The repertoire was sequenced with immunoSEQ multiplex PCR; TCRdb's copy has only in-frame clones and lacks some. The table has around 150,000 clones, 80% to 90% seen once. This rearrangement joins TRBV7-9 to TRBJ2-6; 8 nucleotides match TRBD1. This receptor was obtained from an elderly woman with acute or convalescent COVID-19. The sample comprised peripheral blood. This CDR3 reads CASSTKTGTGFSGANVLTF. CDR3 bases: TGTGCCAGCAGCACCAAAACCGGGACAGGATTCTCTGGGGCCAACGTCCTGACTTTC.